The 9 T cell receptor beta chains listed next were all sequenced from one sample in a study of regulatory T cells in long-lasting Graves disease. Arm-PCR of CDR3 regions and iRepertoire HTBI primers were used to build TCR beta libraries. From the multiplex PCR reads, TCRdb called clonotypes with MiXCR, one entry per CDR3 protein. The sample holds 560,000 or so distinct CDR3 sequences, 15% to 20% seen once. Time point meaning: newly diagnosed GD, antithyroid drugs for less than 3 months. The authors made the TCR library using RNA they extracted from PBMCs. The sample was also reused in another study, on T cells in Graves' hyperthyroidism and ophthalmopathy.

This specimen consisted of peripheral blood mononuclear cells (PBMCs), obtained at new diagnosis, from a patient treated with antithyroid drugs. The receptors derive from a man between 18 and 29 years old with Graves disease.

This clonotype has ten or more counts. The gene calls are TRBV2 and TRBJ2-2; D call uncertain. V gave up 0 bases and J gave up 6 bases, with 8 bases separating them. The CDR3 spans 14 residues. The germline gives CDR1 SNHLY, CDR2 FYNNEI. In nucleotides, the CDR3 is TGTGCCAGCAGTGAAGCTTTTTATCCCGGGGAGCTGTTTTTT. Protein: CASSEAFYPGELFF.

The chain employs TRBV2 and TRBJ2-3; the match to TRBD1 covers 11 bases. The CDR3 extends over 14 amino acids. Germline lookup yields CDR1 SNHLY and CDR2 FYNNEI. The ends lost 7 bases at V and 4 bases at J; junction bases unmatched: 4. The CDR3 sequence is CASKDRGRSDTQYF. In DNA, the CDR3 is TGTGCCAGCAAGGACAGGGGGCGCTCAGATACGCAGTATTTT.

This clonotype was counted only a few times. The chain couples TRBV6-2 or TRBV6-3 to TRBJ1-2; D remains unclear. Deletions cut 5 bases from V and 4 bases from J, with 17 bases between. The V gene's germline CDR1 is MNHEY and CDR2 SVGEGT. The CDR3 length is 15 residues. The CDR3: CASSDRYGSSYGYTF. For the CDR3, the DNA is TGTGCCAGCAGTGACCGTTACGGCTCATCCTATGGCTACACCTTC.

This clonotype came up a few times. The J gene is TRBJ1-3, the V gene TRBV5-1; D is unclear. This CDR3 region has 16 residues. Germline V gives CDR1 SGHRS, CDR2 YFSETQ. The V gene lost 0 bases and the J gene lost 0 bases, with 10 bases spanning the gap. The CDR3 loop reads CASSLVAVDSGNTIYF. The CDR3 DNA follows: TGCGCCAGCAGCTTGGTGGCGGTAGACTCTGGAAACACCATATATTTT. Combining the CDR3 with reference TRBV5-1 and TRBJ1-3 gives the whole variable domain KAGVTQTPRYLIKTRGQQVTLSCSPISGHRSVSWYQQTPGQGLQFLFEYFSETQRNKGNFPGRFSGRQFSNSRSEMNVSTLELGDSALYLCASSLVAVDSGNTIYFGEGSWLTVV.

This chain links TRBV7-9 with TRBJ2-1, with D tentatively TRBD2 (6 bases). This CDR3 spans 15 amino acids. V lost 0 bases and J lost 9, with 15 bases in between. Looked up from germline, CDR1 is SEHNR and CDR2 is FQNEAQ (reference sequence). CDR3 bases: TGTGCCAGCAGCTTAGCGGAGACTAGGGGCCGTGAGCAGTTCTTC. Translation: CASSLAETRGREQFF. Drawing the rest from reference TRBV7-9 and TRBJ2-1, the complete variable domain is DTGVSQNPRHKITKRGQNVTFRCDPISEHNRLYWYRQTLGQGPEFLTYFQNEAQLEKSRLLSDRFSAERPKGSFSTLEIQRTEQGDSAMYLCASSLAETRGREQFFGPGTRLTVL.

The genes are TRBV9 and TRBJ2-2, with D perhaps TRBD1 or TRBD2 (6 bases each). V was pared by 4 bases and J by 4 bases, with 17 bases between. Germline V gene sequence: CDR1 SGDLS, CDR2 YYNGEE. The CDR3 has 16 amino acids. The CDR3 DNA follows: TGTGCCAGCAGCCCGGCAGGGACGGGGGCCACCGGGGAGCTGTTTTTT. This sequence encodes CASSPAGTGATGELFF.

This clonotype occurred a few times. The genes are TRBV19 and TRBJ2-3; the D gene is possibly TRBD2 (5 bases). This CDR3 spans 15 amino acids. The V end lost 6 bases, the J end lost 6 bases, and 19 bases lay between the germline ends. Germline CDR1 reads LNHDA; CDR2 reads SQIVND (reference sequence). CDR3 protein: CASRRTHTPGDTQYF. Written as DNA, the CDR3 is TGTGCCAGTAGGAGGACTCACACCCCGGGGGATACGCAGTATTTT.

This clonotype came up a few times. The CDR3 region has the DNA TGTGCCAGCAGCTTATTAAGAAGGGGCAGGGGCAATCAGCCCCAGCATTTT. It encodes CASSLLRRGRGNQPQHF. This chain connects TRBV7-2 to TRBJ1-5, with D possibly matching TRBD1 (5 bases). This CDR3 has 17 residues. V gave up 2 bases and J gave up 2 bases, with 16 bases separating them. CDR1 SGHTA and CDR2 FQGNSA come from the germline V gene.

This clonotype was found many times. This rearrangement joins TRBV7-9 to TRBJ1-1; 8 bases are a match to TRBD1. Germline values: CDR1 SEHNR, CDR2 FQNEAQ (reference sequence). V trimming: 7 bases; J trimming: 7 bases; junction bases outside the gene matches: 5. This CDR3 spans 12 amino acids. CDR3 region: CASTQGADEAFF. The CDR3 DNA sequence: TGTGCCAGCACCCAGGGGGCAGATGAAGCTTTCTTT.